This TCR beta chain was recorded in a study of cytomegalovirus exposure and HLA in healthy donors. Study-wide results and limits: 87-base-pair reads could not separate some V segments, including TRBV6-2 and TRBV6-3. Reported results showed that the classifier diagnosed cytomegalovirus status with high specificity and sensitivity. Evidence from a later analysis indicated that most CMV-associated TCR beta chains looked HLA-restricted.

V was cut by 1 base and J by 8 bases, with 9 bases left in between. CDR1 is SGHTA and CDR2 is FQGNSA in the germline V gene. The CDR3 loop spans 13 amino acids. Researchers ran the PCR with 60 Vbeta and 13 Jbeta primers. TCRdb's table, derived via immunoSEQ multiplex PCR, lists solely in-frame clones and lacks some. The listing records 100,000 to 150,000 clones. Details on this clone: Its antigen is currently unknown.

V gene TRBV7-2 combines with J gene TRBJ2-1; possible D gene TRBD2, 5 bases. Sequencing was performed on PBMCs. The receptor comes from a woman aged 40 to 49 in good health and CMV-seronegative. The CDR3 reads CASSLVSGDEQFF. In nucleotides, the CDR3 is TGTGCCAGCAGCTTAGTGTCCGGGGATGAGCAGTTCTTC.